One T cell receptor beta chain is described in this entry. Its antigen has not been determined. Base quality data are lacking; no much larger clone is found one base away. Libraries were prepared through 5' RACE. Sequenced on an Illumina HiSeq 2500. The second PCR ran for roughly 7 to 12 cycles and used a J-beta primer mix along with a sample-barcoded 5' primer. A unique molecular identifier was introduced onto each TCR beta cDNA molecule by a template-switch 5' adaptor carrying 12 random nucleotides. Each sample yielded at least 2.5 million CDR3-containing paired-end reads. All of the RNA was converted into first-strand cDNA using the Mint cDNA synthesis kit, with a TRBC-specific oligonucleotide serving as the primer. Following uracil-DNA glycosylase treatment, all cDNA underwent a first 18-cycle PCR with the universal primers M1SS and BC2_uni_R. The authors' pipeline ran thus. For normalization, 1 million high-quality reads were randomly selected from each sample, with every read carrying a distinct molecular identifier. Reads with shared molecular identifiers were discarded instead of being binned into consensus sequences. MiTCR, run with a Q25 quality threshold and the strictest error-elimination algorithm, handled CDR3 identification, clonotype clustering and error correction. A nonparametric unseen species model with Euler transformation was used to estimate lower-bound total TCR beta diversity. Clones were called with MiXCR by TCRdb after fastp trimmed the public reads at Q25, and only in-frame beta chains were retained. Each entry merges the rows of one CDR3 protein and shows their most common DNA and genes. The V and J calls follow TCRdb's processing rather than the paper's. This sample gives about 970,000 distinct CDR3 sequences in total; roughly half of them show up just once. The top ten clones comprise 20% to 25% of the sample.

The data stem from a study of blood T cells in healthy people across ages (dated by TCRdb to 2014 to 2015). Regarding the study in general: In model experiments, template switching captured about one uniquely barcoded TCR beta cDNA molecule for every two T cells. To track age-related changes in TCR beta repertoire diversity, the study relied on deep sequencing normalized with unique cDNA molecular identifiers. Donors were grouped into four age groups: young (average 16 years), middle-aged (around 39), aged (around 60) and long-lived (just over 80). To avoid experimental bias, donors of different ages were spread randomly across the sequencing lanes. For two donors (one aged 18 to 29 and one aged 80 or older), the study analyzed two additional independent replicas of 1 million unique cDNA reads from the same blood draw.

Systemically healthy Caucasian individuals from Russia, 35 to 50 in total and aged 6 to 90 years, were included as donors. About 10 milliliters of peripheral blood were collected from each donor into EDTA-treated Vacutainer tubes. Ficoll-Paque density-gradient centrifugation was used to isolate PBMCs, with at least 6 million per sample. Trizol reagent was used to extract total RNA from the PBMCs, yielding at least 5.5 micrograms per sample. For every donor, an aliquot of PBMCs went through flow cytometry to measure the percentages of naive CD45RAhigh/CD27high T cells. The germline ends are 15 bases apart after V is trimmed by 4 bases and J by 3 bases. The germline V gene (reference sequence) provides CDR1 LGHDT and CDR2 YNNKEL. The CDR3 numbers 15 residues from cysteine through phenylalanine. Only the CDR3 part of the read is kept: 45 bases, read in frame from the first base. Summary of the overall study and its limitations: Compared with the aged group, the long-lived group had more naive CD4+ T cells, fewer expanded clones and increased TCR diversity, suggesting age selection. Observed TCR beta diversity correlated strongly with the percentage of naive T cells measured by flow cytometry. Estimates of total diversity based on one million sequenced T cells were regarded as lower bounds and as underestimates. Conclusive comparison of naive and antigen-experienced compartments was prevented by the profiling of bulk unsorted PBMCs. Because donor CMV infection status was unknown, age-related changes in expanded clonotypes were potentially confounded. Observed TCR beta diversity per million T cells fell roughly linearly with age, and a significant reduction was already apparent by age roughly 40.

The clonotype originates from a woman aged 55-69 years in good health. The rearrangement joined TRBV3-1 to TRBJ1-2, and perhaps TRBD1 as D gene, on 6 matching bases. The sample comprised blood. DNA sequence: TGTGCCAGCAGCCGGTCCAGGGGTTCGGACTATGGCTACACCTTC. Translation gives CASSRSRGSDYGYTF. The variable domain in full, with residues beyond the CDR3 obtained from the reference TRBV3-1 and TRBJ1-2 genes, is DTAVSQTPKYLVTQMGNDKSIKCEQNLGHDTMYWYKQDSKKFLKIMFSYNNKELIINETVPNRFSPKSPDKAHLNLHINSLELGDSAVYFCASSRSRGSDYGYTFGSGTRLTVV.